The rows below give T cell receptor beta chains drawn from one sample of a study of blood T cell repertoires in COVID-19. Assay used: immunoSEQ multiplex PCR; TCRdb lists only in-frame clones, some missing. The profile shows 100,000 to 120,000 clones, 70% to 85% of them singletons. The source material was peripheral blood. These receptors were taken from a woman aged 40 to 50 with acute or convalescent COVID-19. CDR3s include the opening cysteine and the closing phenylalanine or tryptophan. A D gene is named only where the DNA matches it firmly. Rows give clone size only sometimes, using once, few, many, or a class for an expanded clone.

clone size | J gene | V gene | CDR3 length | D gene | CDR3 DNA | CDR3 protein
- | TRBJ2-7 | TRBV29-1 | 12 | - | TGCAGCGTTGAGAAGGGGGCCTACGAGCAGTACTTC | CSVEKGAYEQYF
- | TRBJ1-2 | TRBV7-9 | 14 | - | TGTGCCAGCAGCTCCGAACATGGAGGTCATGGCTACACCTTC | CASSSEHGGHGYTF
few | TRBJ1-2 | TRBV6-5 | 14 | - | TGTGCCAGCAGTCCCGACAGGTTGAACTATGGCTACACCTTC | CASSPDRLNYGYTF
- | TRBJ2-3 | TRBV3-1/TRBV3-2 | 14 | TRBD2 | TGTGCCAGCAGCCAAGGCGGGGGGCCTCGTACGCAGTATTTT | CASSQGGGPRTQYF
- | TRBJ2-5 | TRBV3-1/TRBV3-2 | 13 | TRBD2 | TGTGCCAGCAAGACTAGCGGCCAAGAGACCCAGTACTTC | CASKTSGQETQYF
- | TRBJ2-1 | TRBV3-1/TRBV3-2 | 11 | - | TGTGCCAGCAGCCAAGCCTCTGAGCAGTTCTTC | CASSQASEQFF
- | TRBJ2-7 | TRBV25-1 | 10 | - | TGTGCCAGGGGTGGGACAGAGCAGTACTTC | CARGGTEQYF
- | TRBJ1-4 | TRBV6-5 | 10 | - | TGTGCCAGCAGTCTTGAAAAACTGTTTTTT | CASSLEKLFF
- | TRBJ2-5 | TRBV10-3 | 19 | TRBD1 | TGTGCCATCAGTGAGGCATATTATTCCGGGACAGGGGGAGAAGAGACCCAGTACTTC | CAISEAYYSGTGGEETQYF
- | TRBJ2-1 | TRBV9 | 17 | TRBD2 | TGTGCCAGCAGCCCTCGCCCCGGGACTAGCGGGCTGTTGGAGCAGTTCTTC | CASSPRPGTSGLLEQFF
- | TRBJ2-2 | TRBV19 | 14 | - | TGTGCCAGTAGTAGGATAATAGCTACCGGGGAGCTGTTTTTT | CASSRIIATGELFF
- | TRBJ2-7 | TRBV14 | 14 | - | TGTGCCAGCAGCCAAGGAGGAGGGTCCTACGAGCAGTACTTC | CASSQGGGSYEQYF
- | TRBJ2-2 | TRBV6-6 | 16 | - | TGTGCCAGCAGTTCCCTCACCACACGGCGGACCGGGGAGCTGTTTTTT | CASSSLTTRRTGELFF
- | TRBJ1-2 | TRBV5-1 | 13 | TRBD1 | TGCGCCAGCAGTTCCCAGGGGGCGGATGGCTACACCTTC | CASSSQGADGYTF
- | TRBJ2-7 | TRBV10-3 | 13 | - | TGTGCCACCGGTGGGACAATCGGTTACGAGCAGTACTTC | CATGGTIGYEQYF
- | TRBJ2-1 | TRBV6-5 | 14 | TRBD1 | TGTGCCAGCAGTAGGACAGGCTCCTACAATGAGCAGTTCTTC | CASSRTGSYNEQFF
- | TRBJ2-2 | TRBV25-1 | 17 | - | TGTGCCAGCAGTGAATGGTGGGGACACAAGAACACCGGGGAGCTGTTTTTT | CASSEWWGHKNTGELFF
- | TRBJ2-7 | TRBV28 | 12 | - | TGTGCCAGCAGTTTATCCAGCTACGAGCAGTACTTC | CASSLSSYEQYF
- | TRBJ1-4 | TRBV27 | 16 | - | TGTGCCAGCAGTTTTATCAGGGGCAGAACTAATGAAAAACTGTTTTTT | CASSFIRGRTNEKLFF
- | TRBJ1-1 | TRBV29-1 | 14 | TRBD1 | TGCAGCGCCACGGGACAGTTTGAATACACTGAAGCTTTCTTT | CSATGQFEYTEAFF
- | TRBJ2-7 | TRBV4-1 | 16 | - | TGCGCCAGCAGCCTGGGACTGGGAGCGCTCCCCTACGAGCAGTACTTC | CASSLGLGALPYEQYF
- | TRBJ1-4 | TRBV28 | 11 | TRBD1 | TGTGCCAGTTTATCTATACAGGGGCTGTTTTTT | CASLSIQGLFF
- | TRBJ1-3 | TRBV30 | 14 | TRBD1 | TGTGCCACAAGCACAGGGGGCTCTGGAAACACCATATATTTT | CATSTGGSGNTIYF
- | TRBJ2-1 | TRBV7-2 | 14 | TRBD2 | TGTGCCAGCACCGAGCGGGGGAGTTGGAATGAGCAGTTCTTC | CASTERGSWNEQFF
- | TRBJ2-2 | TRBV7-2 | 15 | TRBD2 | TGTGCCAGCAGCGGACTAGCGTGGAACACCGGGGAGCTGTTTTTT | CASSGLAWNTGELFF
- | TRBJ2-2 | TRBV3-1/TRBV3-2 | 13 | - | TGTGCCAGCAGCCCCAGGGTTATCGGGGAGCTGTTTTTT | CASSPRVIGELFF
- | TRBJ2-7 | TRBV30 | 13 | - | TGTGCCTGGAGTATATCAGGGTCGGGCGAGCAGTACTTC | CAWSISGSGEQYF
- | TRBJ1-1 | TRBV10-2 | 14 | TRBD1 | TGCGCCAGCAGTACCTACAGGGGAGGCACTGAAGCTTTCTTT | CASSTYRGGTEAFF
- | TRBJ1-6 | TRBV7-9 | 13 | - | TGTGCCAGCACTATTTCGGGTAGTTCACCCCTCCACTTT | CASTISGSSPLHF
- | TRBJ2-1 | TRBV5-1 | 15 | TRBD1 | TGCGCCAGTAGGAATGGACAGGGAAAACATAATGAGCAGTTCTTC | CASRNGQGKHNEQFF
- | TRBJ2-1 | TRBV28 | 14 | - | TGTGCCAGCAGTTCCACCGGTAGCACCAATGAGCAGTTCTTC | CASSSTGSTNEQFF
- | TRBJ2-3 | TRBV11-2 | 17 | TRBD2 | TGTGCCAGCAGCTTAGACCCGCGGGGGGGCGGCACAGATACGCAGTATTTT | CASSLDPRGGGTDTQYF
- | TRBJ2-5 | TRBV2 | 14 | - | TGTGCCAGCACGGAGCGGGTCTATCAAGAGACCCAGTACTTC | CASTERVYQETQYF
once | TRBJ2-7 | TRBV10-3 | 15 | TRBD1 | TGTGCCATCAGTGAGCGGGGACAGGCAACCTACGAGCAGTACTTC | CAISERGQATYEQYF